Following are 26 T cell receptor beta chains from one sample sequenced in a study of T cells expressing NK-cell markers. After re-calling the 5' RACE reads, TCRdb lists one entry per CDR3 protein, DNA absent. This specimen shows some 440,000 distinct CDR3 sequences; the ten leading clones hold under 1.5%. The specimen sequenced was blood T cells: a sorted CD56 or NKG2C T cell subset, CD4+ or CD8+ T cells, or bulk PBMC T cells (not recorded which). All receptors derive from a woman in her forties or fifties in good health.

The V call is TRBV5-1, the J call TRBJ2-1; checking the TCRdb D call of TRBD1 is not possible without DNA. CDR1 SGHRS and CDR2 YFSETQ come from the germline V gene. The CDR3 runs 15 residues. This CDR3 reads CASRTGTGSYNEQFF.

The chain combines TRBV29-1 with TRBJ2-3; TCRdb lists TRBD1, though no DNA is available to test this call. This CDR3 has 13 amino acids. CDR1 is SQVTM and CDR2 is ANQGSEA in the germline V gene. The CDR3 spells CSVLTGRTDTQYF.

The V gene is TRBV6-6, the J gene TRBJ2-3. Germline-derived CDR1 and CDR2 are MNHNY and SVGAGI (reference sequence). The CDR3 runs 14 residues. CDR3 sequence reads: CASSWPASTDTQYF.

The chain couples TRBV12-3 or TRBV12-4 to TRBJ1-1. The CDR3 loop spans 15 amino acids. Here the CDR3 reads CASSHASPRNTEAFF.

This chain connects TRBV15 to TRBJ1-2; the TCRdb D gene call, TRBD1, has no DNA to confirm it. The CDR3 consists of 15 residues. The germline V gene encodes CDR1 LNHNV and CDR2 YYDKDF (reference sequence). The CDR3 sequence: CATSRDKGQYYGYTF.

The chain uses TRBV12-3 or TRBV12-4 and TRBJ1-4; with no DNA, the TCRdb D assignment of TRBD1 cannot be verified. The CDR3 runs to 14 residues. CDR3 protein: CASSLETGGEKLFF.

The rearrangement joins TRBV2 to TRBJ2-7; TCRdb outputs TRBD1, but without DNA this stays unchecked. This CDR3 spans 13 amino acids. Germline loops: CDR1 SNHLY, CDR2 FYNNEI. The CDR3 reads CAIVRTGAYEQYF.

CDR3 protein: CATSDLLQGQDTQYF. The J gene is TRBJ2-3, the V gene TRBV24-1; TCRdb designates TRBD1, a call that cannot be tested without DNA. The germline gives CDR1 KGHDR, CDR2 SFDVKD. The length of the CDR3 is 15 residues.

The CDR3 sequence: CASTFPLTSGQETQYF. The chain joins TRBV6-5 to TRBJ2-5; TCRdb's assignment of TRBD2 cannot be checked, as there is no DNA. From germline, CDR1 is MNHEY and CDR2 SVGAGI. The CDR3 spans 16 residues.

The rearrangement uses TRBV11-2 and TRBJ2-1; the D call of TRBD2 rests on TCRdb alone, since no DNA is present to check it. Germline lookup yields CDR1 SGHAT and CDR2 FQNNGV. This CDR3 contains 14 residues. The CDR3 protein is CASSLAGAYNEQFF.

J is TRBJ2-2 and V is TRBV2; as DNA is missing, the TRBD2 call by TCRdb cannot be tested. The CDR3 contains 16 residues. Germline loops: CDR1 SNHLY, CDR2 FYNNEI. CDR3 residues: CASSAPGLANTGELFF.

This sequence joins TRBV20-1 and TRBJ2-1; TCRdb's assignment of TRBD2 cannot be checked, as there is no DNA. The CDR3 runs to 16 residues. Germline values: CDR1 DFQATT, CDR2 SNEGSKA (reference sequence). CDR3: CSLVELAAGSYNEQFF.

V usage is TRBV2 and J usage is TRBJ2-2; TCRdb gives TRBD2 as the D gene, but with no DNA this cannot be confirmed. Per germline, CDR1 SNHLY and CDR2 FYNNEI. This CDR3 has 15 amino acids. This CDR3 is CASSEALAGTGELFF. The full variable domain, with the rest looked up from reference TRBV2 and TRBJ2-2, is EPEVTQTPSHQVTQMGQEVILRCVPISNHLYFYWYRQILGQKVEFLVSFYNNEISEKSEIFDDQFSVERPDGSNFTLKIRSTKLEDSAMYFCASSEALAGTGELFFGEGSRLTVL.

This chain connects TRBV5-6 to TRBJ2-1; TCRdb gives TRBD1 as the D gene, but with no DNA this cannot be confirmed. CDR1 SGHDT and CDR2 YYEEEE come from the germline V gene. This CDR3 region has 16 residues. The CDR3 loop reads CASSLPRGWTGNEQFF.

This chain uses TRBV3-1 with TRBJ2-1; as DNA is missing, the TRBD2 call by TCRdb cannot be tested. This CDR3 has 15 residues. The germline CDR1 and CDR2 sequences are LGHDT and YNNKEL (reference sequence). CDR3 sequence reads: CASSQGGRRYNEQFF.

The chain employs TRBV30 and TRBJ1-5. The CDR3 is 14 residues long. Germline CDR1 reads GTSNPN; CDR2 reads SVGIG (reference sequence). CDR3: CAWNVGDRSQPQHF.

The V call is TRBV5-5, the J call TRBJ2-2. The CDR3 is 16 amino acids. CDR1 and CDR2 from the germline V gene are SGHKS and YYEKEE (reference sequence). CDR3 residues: CASRPLQYANTGELFF. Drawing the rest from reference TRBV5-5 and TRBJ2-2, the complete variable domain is DAGVTQSPTHLIKTRGQQVTLRCSPISGHKSVSWYQQVLGQGPQFIFQYYEKEERGRGNFPDRFSARQFPNYSSELNVNALLLGDSALYLCASRPLQYANTGELFFGEGSRLTVL.

CDR3 protein: CASSSVSRQKEAFF. The chain combines TRBV5-6 with TRBJ1-1; without DNA, the TCRdb call of TRBD1 cannot be checked. Looked up from germline, CDR1 is SGHDT and CDR2 is YYEEEE. The CDR3 is 14 residues long.

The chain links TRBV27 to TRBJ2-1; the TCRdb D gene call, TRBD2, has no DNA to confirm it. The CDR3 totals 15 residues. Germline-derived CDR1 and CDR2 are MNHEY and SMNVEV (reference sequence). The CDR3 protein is CASSRWEASYNEQFF.

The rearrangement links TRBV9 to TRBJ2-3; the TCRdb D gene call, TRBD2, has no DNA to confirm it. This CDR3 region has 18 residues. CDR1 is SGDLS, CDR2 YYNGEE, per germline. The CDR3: CASSPQGKAGGRPDTQYF.

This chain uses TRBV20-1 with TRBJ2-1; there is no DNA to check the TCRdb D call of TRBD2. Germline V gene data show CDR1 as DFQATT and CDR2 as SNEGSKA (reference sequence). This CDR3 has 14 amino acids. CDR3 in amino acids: CSAPRREGSNEQFF.

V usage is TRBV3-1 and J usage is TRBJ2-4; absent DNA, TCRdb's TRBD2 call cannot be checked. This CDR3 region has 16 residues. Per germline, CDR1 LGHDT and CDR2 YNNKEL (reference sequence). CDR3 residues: CASSQVGGSIKNIQYF.

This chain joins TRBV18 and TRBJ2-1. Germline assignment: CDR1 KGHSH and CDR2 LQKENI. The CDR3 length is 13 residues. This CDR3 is CASSPLGNNEQFF.

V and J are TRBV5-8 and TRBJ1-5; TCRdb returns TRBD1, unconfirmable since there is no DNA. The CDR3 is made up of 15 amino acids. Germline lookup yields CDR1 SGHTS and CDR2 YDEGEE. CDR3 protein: CASSVRVGSNQPQHF.

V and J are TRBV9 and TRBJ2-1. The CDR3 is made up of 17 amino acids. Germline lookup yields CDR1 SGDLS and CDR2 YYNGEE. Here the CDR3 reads CASSVVGKLEEWNEQFF.

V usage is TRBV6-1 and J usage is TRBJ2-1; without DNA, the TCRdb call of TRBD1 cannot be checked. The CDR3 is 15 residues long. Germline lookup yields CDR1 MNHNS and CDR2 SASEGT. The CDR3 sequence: CASSPVPGSYNEQFF.